The clone carrying this T cell receptor (beta chain) has only a few counts. Unique molecular identifier tags were affixed to discrete cDNA molecules. Via MiXCR, TCRdb re-called the 5' RACE reads, giving one row per CDR3 protein. Here the sample spans more than 55,000 distinct CDR3 sequences, about 4.9% being singletons. Germline V CDR1 and CDR2: SGDLS, YYNGEE. This CDR3 is built from 15 residues. Trimming shortened V by 1 base and J by 8 bases, and 16 bases separated the two germline ends. The data stem from a study of early T cells in non-severe SARS-CoV-2 infection. Study-level background: Sequencing of bulk RNA from unsorted whole blood was done, without chain pairing.

The TCR was taken from an adult who was a healthcare worker with PCR-confirmed SARS-CoV-2 infection or an uninfected control (not recorded which). The donor label of this sample is uncertain. The sample consisted of whole blood, taken at baseline. The rearrangement joins TRBV9 to TRBJ2-1; D may be TRBD2 (7 bases). In nucleotides, the CDR3 is TGTGCCAGCAGCGTACCCCCGGGGGGCGTTGATGAGCAGTTCTTC. Amino acids: CASSVPPGGVDEQFF.